Detailed here is one T cell receptor beta chain. Its antigen is unidentified. Deletions cut 8 bases from V and 5 bases from J, with 12 bases between. Per germline, CDR1 SGHTA and CDR2 FQGNSA. This CDR3 is built from 12 residues. Only in-frame clones appear in the TCRdb table, and some are missing; sequencing was by immunoSEQ multiplex PCR. The sample has 25,000 to 35,000 clones; approximately 76% are singletons. This entry is derived from a study of memory CD4+ T cells and cytomegalovirus serostatus. Study details: Donors were healthy Belgian adults, fewer than ten CMV seropositive and under 30 seronegative. Overall study results and limits: Each of approximately 73 CMV-associated TCRbeta sequences occurred in one to five individuals. The CMV-associated TCR signature appears largely within the CD4+ memory repertoire.

Single viable CD3+CD4+CD8-CD45RO+ cells were sorted as the memory CD4+ T cells. CMV serostatus came from serum IgG against pp150, pp28, p38, p52. V and J are TRBV7-2 and TRBJ2-5; TRBD2 might be the D (5 bases). The specimen sequenced was memory CD4+ T cells from blood. This TCR derives from an adult in good health and CMV-seronegative. Some clones in this sample may be carry-over from other donors' samples. CDR3 DNA: TGTGCCAGCCATCAGACTACCGAGACCCAGTACTTC. This translates into CASHQTTETQYF.